These 18 T cell receptor beta chains were all obtained from the same sample, sequenced in a study of CD4 T cells in relation to SARS-CoV-2 and coronaviruses. Libraries were prepared by immunoSEQ multiplex PCR; TCRdb keeps only in-frame clonotypes and omits some of them. The sample yields 35,000 to 40,000 clones, approximately 90% seen once. Specimen: memory CD4+ T cells from PBMCs. These receptor sequences come from an adult with COVID-19.

This chain joins TRBV14 and TRBJ2-5; D unclear. The CDR3 sequence is 11 residues long. V was clipped by 5 bases and J by 2 bases, with 3 bases between them. Germline V CDR1 and CDR2: SGHDN, FVKESK. The CDR3 reads CASSKQETQYF. The CDR3 DNA is TGTGCCAGCAGCAAACAAGAGACCCAGTACTTC.

The chain combines TRBV7-8 with TRBJ2-7, with 9 positions matching TRBD2. The CDR3 contains 14 residues. Germline V lookup: CDR1 SGHVS, CDR2 FQNEAQ. The V segment lost 4 bases and the J segment 2 bases; nucleotides outside the gene matches: 3. CDR3 nucleotide sequence: TGTGCCAGCAGCTCGACTAGCGGAACCTACGAGCAGTACTTC. The encoded protein is CASSSTSGTYEQYF.

Note on this clone: The sample contains more than one DNA sequence encoding this CDR3. The chain recombines TRBV9 with TRBJ1-1; D is uncertain. From germline, CDR1 is SGDLS and CDR2 YYNGEE. Trimming removed 2 bases from V and 1 base from J, with 6 bases in between. This CDR3 comprises 13 residues. The DNA of the CDR3 is TGTGCCAGCAGCGTTGGGTCGAACACTGAAGCTTTCTTT. Translation gives CASSVGSNTEAFF.

This clone occurred once. V is TRBV6-5 and J is TRBJ1-2, with 7 bases fitting TRBD1. Germline V lookup: CDR1 MNHEY, CDR2 SVGAGI. The CDR3 is 15 amino acids. V was clipped by 6 bases and J by 4 bases; unmatched bases: 11. The CDR3 region has the DNA TGTGCCAGCAGAACCCGACAGGGTGGTATCTATGGCTACACCTTC. Translated, it gives CASRTRQGGIYGYTF.

V is TRBV28 and J is TRBJ1-4; 8 positions match TRBD1. The CDR3 contains 17 residues. Germline V gene sequence: CDR1 MDHEN, CDR2 SYDVKM. V gave up 5 bases and J gave up 2 bases; unmatched junction bases: 10. The chain's CDR3 is CASSPRDRLMTNEKLFF. CDR3 coding DNA: TGTGCCAGCAGTCCCCGGGACAGGCTAATGACTAATGAAAAACTGTTTTTT. The variable domain in full, with the rest retrieved from reference TRBV28 and TRBJ1-4, is DVKVTQSSRYLVKRTGEKVFLECVQDMDHENMFWYRQDPGLGLRLIYFSYDVKMKEKGDIPEGYSVSREKKERFSLILESASTNQTSMYLCASSPRDRLMTNEKLFFGSGTQLSVL.

The rearrangement joins TRBV6-5 to TRBJ1-2, with 7 bases matching TRBD1. The V gene end was trimmed by 6 bases and the J gene end by 2 bases; junction bases not matched to a gene: 9. The CDR3 consists of 15 residues. The germline V gene has CDR1 MNHEY and CDR2 SVGAGI. The CDR3 DNA is TGTGCCAGCAGATCAATTCGACAGGGCAACTATGGCTACACCTTC. As protein: CASRSIRQGNYGYTF.

CDR3 nucleotides: TGTGCCAGCAGTGTCTTGACAGGGGGGGTCACAGATACGCAGTATTTT. Protein: CASSVLTGGVTDTQYF. This chain uses TRBV2 with TRBJ2-3; 9 bases map to TRBD1. This CDR3 is 16 amino acids long. V was pared by 4 bases and J by 2 bases, with 7 bases of the junction left unmatched. Per germline, CDR1 SNHLY and CDR2 FYNNEI.

This chain joins TRBV25-1 and TRBJ1-5, with 9 nucleotides matching TRBD1. V trimming: 4 bases; J trimming: 2 bases; junction bases outside the gene matches: 6. The CDR3 covers 16 residues. CDR1 is MGHDK, CDR2 SYGVNS, per germline. The CDR3 bases are TGTGCCAGCAGTGGGACAGGGGTTCGAGGCAATCAGCCCCAGCATTTT. This codes for CASSGTGVRGNQPQHF.

The gene calls are TRBV5-5 and TRBJ1-2, with D uncertain. Trimming removed 7 bases from V and 0 bases from J, with 13 bases in between. Germline V gives CDR1 SGHKS, CDR2 YYEKEE (reference sequence). This CDR3 contains 14 residues. CDR3 amino acids: CASFTPGTNYGYTF. CDR3 DNA: TGTGCCAGCTTCACTCCCGGGACTAACTATGGCTACACCTTC.

This clone was observed a few times. The rearrangement links TRBV30 to TRBJ1-5, with TRBD1 as a possible D gene (5 bases). The CDR3 has 13 amino acids. Trimming took off 0 bases at V and 4 bases at J, with 7 bases between the two ends. The germline V gene encodes CDR1 GTSNPN and CDR2 SVGIG (reference sequence). In nucleotides, the CDR3 is TGTGCCTGGAGTGTATGGGGGAATCAGCCCCAGCATTTT. It translates to CAWSVWGNQPQHF.

This chain uses TRBV5-6 with TRBJ2-3; 9 bases agree with TRBD2. The CDR3 has 14 amino acids. J gave up 2 bases and V 7 bases, and 5 bases lay outside the gene matches. Per the germline V gene, CDR1 is SGHDT and CDR2 is YYEEEE. The CDR3 region is CASFLAGITDTQYF. The CDR3 coding sequence is TGTGCCAGCTTCCTAGCGGGAATCACAGATACGCAGTATTTT.

J is TRBJ2-7 and V is TRBV6-5, with TRBD1 matching over 9 bases. Germline V lookup: CDR1 MNHEY, CDR2 SVGAGI. The CDR3 has 14 amino acids. V dropped 2 bases and J dropped 3; count of bases not matched to a gene: 2. CDR3 DNA sequence: TGTGCCAGCAGTTACCGACAGGGGGACTACGAGCAGTACTTC. It yields the protein CASSYRQGDYEQYF.

This clone showed up just once. This rearrangement joins TRBV7-9 to TRBJ2-5; possible D gene TRBD2, 6 bases. Trimming took off 2 bases at V and 10 bases at J, with 11 bases between the two ends. Germline-derived CDR1 and CDR2 are SEHNR and FQNEAQ (reference sequence). This CDR3 comprises 12 residues. The CDR3 spells CASSLLRGNQYF. The DNA of the CDR3 is TGTGCCAGCAGCTTACTTCGGGGGAACCAGTACTTC.

The V gene is TRBV27, the J gene TRBJ1-6; 7 positions match TRBD1. This CDR3 spans 18 amino acids. Germline lookup yields CDR1 MNHEY and CDR2 SMNVEV (reference sequence). The ends lost 5 bases at V and 5 bases at J; junction bases unmatched: 15. The CDR3 sequence is CASSPRTGQTSNNSPLHF. CDR3 nucleotide sequence: TGTGCCAGCAGTCCCCGGACAGGCCAGACTTCTAATAATTCACCCCTCCACTTT.

The gene calls are TRBV21-1 and TRBJ2-5; TRBD1, the table's D call, lacks a check against the DNA. TRBV21-1 is listed as a pseudogene. The CDR3 totals 16 residues. CDR3 sequence reads: CASSKRGGQGQETQYF. In DNA, the CDR3 is TGTGCCAGCAGCAAAAGGGGAGGACAGGGGCAAGAGACCCAGTACTTC.

The chain is built from TRBV6-5 and TRBJ2-2; D uncertain. Trimming removed 6 bases at V and 3 bases at J, with 14 bases between. The germline V gene encodes CDR1 MNHEY and CDR2 SVGAGI. The length of the CDR3 is 15 residues. The CDR3 sequence is CASSLGGIHTGELFF. For the CDR3, the DNA is TGTGCCAGCAGCTTGGGTGGGATTCACACCGGGGAGCTGTTTTTT.

This clone showed up just once. This chain connects TRBV19 to TRBJ1-2; 8 bases line up with TRBD1. Germline lookup yields CDR1 LNHDA and CDR2 SQIVND (reference sequence). The CDR3 is made up of 14 amino acids. V lost 5 bases to trimming and J lost 7 bases; unmatched junction nucleotides: 9. The CDR3 DNA follows: TGTGCCAGTAGTCCAGAAGGACAGGGAGGTGGCTACACCTTC. Residues: CASSPEGQGGGYTF.

The chain has TRBV5-4 and TRBJ1-6; TRBD1 is a possible D gene (5 bases). V was shortened by 0 bases and J by 7 bases, with 11 bases between the two germline ends. The CDR3 has 15 amino acids. Germline CDR1 and CDR2: SGHNT and YYREEE (reference sequence). The CDR3 DNA follows: TGTGCCAGCAGCTTGGAGTCAGGGACCAATTCACCCCTCCACTTT. Encoded protein: CASSLESGTNSPLHF. Filled out from reference TRBV5-4 and TRBJ1-6, the complete variable domain reads ETGVTQSPTHLIKTRGQQVTLRCSSQSGHNTVSWYQQALGQGPQFIFQYYREEENGRGNFPPRFSGLQFPNYSSELNVNALELDDSALYLCASSLESGTNSPLHFGNGTRLTVT.